This T cell receptor (beta chain) was found in a study of blood T cell repertoires in COVID-19. The CDR3 totals 17 residues. Germline CDR1 is SGHTA and CDR2 is FQGNSA. V lost 5 bases and J lost 2; bases outside the gene matches: 8. Data came from immunoSEQ multiplex PCR; TCRdb stores just in-frame clones and leaves some out. The sample records 96,000 or so clones, 90% being singletons. Sequencing input: peripheral blood. V gene TRBV7-2 combines with J gene TRBJ2-1, with 11 bases matching TRBD2. The TCR originated in a man in his 60s with acute or convalescent COVID-19. The CDR3 spells CASSPRGSGGAYNEQFF. CDR3 DNA sequence: TGTGCCAGCAGCCCGCGAGGTAGCGGGGGGGCCTACAATGAGCAGTTCTTC.